The clone carrying this T cell receptor (beta chain) was seen a handful of times. TCRdb re-called the 5' RACE reads through MiXCR, storing one row per CDR3 protein. The table lists roughly 230,000 distinct CDR3 sequences, more than 15% of them singletons, with approximately 32% in the top ten. This CDR3 comprises 14 residues. In germline, CDR1 is SGHTA, CDR2 FQGNSA. V was cut by 1 base and J by 3 bases, with 10 bases left in between. This sample was taken from a study of CD8 T cells in ankylosing spondylitis. The sequenced sample consisted of blood, either unsorted or a sorted T cell fraction (not recorded which). V gene TRBV7-2 combines with J gene TRBJ2-7; D possibly matches TRBD1 or TRBD2 (6 bases each). This sequence originates from a male donor with ankylosing spondylitis or in good health (not recorded which). As DNA, the CDR3 is TGTGCCAGCAGCTTAGAACAGGGACTCTACGAGCAGTACTTC. Translated: CASSLEQGLYEQYF.